This T cell receptor beta chain is drawn from a study of T cells after yellow fever vaccination. Study in general: Preparation of the low-cell-number fractions used SMART-Seq v4 Ultra Low Input.

Germline V lookup: CDR1 SGHRS, CDR2 YFSETQ. The CDR3 has 13 residues. V was cut by 7 bases and J by 1 base, with 11 bases left in between. UMIs were added to TCR cDNA along with a universal primer site when it was made by 5'RACE template switching. TCRdb ran MiXCR on the 5' RACE reads and lists one entry per CDR3 protein. In the table there are some 290,000 distinct CDR3 sequences, roughly 10% of which are singletons. Whole-study results and caveats: The CD4 compartment and the CD8 compartment contained a small share of clonotypes in common. Weaker overall was a secondary response that nonetheless peaked faster, on day 5 versus 15.

This clonotype has more than one count but fewer than ten. The antigen is not known. Sequencing used CD4+ T cells sorted from PBMCs, obtained 45 days after the yellow fever booster vaccination. The TCR comes from a man aged 18 to 29 who received the YFV17D yellow fever vaccine. This chain links TRBV5-1 with TRBJ2-5; D gene ambiguous. The CDR3, as DNA: TGCGCCAGCTCCGCTGTGATCCAAGAGACCCAGTACTTC. It specifies CASSAVIQETQYF.